The 5 T cell receptor beta chains below come from one sample, sequenced in a study of cytomegalovirus exposure and HLA in healthy donors. PCR involved 60 Vbeta and 13 Jbeta primers. The method was immunoSEQ multiplex PCR; TCRdb's version includes in-frame clones alone and lacks a portion of them. The repertoire has 150,000 to 200,000 clones, 80% to 85% of them found once; the top ten carry 0.96%. The sample comprised PBMCs. These receptor sequences come from a girl aged 2-10 years in good health and CMV-seropositive.

This clone was detected only once. This chain links TRBV30 with TRBJ2-3; 9 bases agree with TRBD1. This CDR3 region has 14 residues. Trimming removed 4 bases from V and 1 base from J; junction bases left unmatched: 3. Germline CDR1 and CDR2: GTSNPN and SVGIG (reference sequence). CDR3 residues: CAWTRTGGTDTQYF. The CDR3 DNA follows: TGTGCCTGGACACGGACAGGGGGCACAGATACGCAGTATTTT.

The chain couples TRBV4-1 to TRBJ1-2, with a possible D match to TRBD1 (5 bases). The V gene lost 0 bases and the J gene lost 8 bases, with 13 bases spanning the gap. The germline V gene encodes CDR1 MGHRA and CDR2 YSYEKL. This CDR3 comprises 14 residues. CDR3 sequence (DNA): TGCGCCAGCAGCCAAGACGCCCCGGGGGTAGGCTACACCTTC. Its protein is CASSQDAPGVGYTF.

This rearrangement joins TRBV28 to TRBJ1-5; possibly TRBD1 for D (6 bases). Germline V gene lookup returns CDR1 MDHEN and CDR2 SYDVKM. Deletions cut 6 bases from V and 6 bases from J, with 18 bases between. This CDR3 comprises 15 residues. The CDR3 reads CASSRGQSGTQPQHF. As DNA, the CDR3 is TGTGCCAGCAGCCGAGGACAGTCGGGGACTCAGCCCCAGCATTTT.

The gene calls are TRBV19 and TRBJ2-5, with a tentative D call TRBD2 (6 bases). The ends were cut back, 2 bases at V and 2 bases at J, with 18 bases in the middle. CDR1 is LNHDA, CDR2 SQIVND, per germline (reference sequence). The CDR3 loop spans 17 amino acids. In DNA, the CDR3 is TGTGCCAGTAGTATACCCCCGGGCAGGGAGGATCAAGAGACCCAGTACTTC. Amino acids: CASSIPPGREDQETQYF.

The table lists this clone with a few counts. The chain combines TRBV2 with TRBJ2-3; no clear D gene. The germline V gene has CDR1 SNHLY and CDR2 FYNNEI. The CDR3 is 15 amino acids. V was cut by 2 bases and J by 3 bases, with 12 bases left in between. The CDR3 is CASSETLGRTDTQYF. CDR3 DNA sequence: TGTGCCAGCAGTGAAACTCTAGGTAGGACAGATACGCAGTATTTT.